Ten or more counts support the clone carrying this T cell receptor (beta chain). No antigen is known for it. The sample originates from a study of response to subunit inactivated influenza vaccine. Notes on the study in general: Authors suggested that a seasonal influenza vaccination recruits few new T cells each time.

Germline V lookup: CDR1 DFQATT, CDR2 SNEGSKA (reference sequence). The CDR3 is 12 amino acids. After removal of 5 bases from V and 15 bases from J, the junction contained 13 bases not matched to a gene. Using its own MiXCR run on the RT-PCR reads, TCRdb lists one record per CDR3 protein. In the table there are roughly 170,000 distinct CDR3 sequences, 7.5% to 10% of which are singletons. The input for sequencing was non-naive T cells sorted from PBMCs, taken on the day of vaccination. This clonotype was sampled from a man over 45 who received an inactivated influenza vaccine. V usage is TRBV20-1 and J usage is TRBJ1-5, with 7 bases that match TRBD1. The CDR3 reads CSASRGGAVPHF. In DNA, the CDR3 is TGCAGTGCTTCCAGAGGGGGCGCGGTACCGCATTTT.